Sequencing of this T cell receptor (beta chain) was carried out in a study of blood T cell repertoires in COVID-19. Across the study: Sites across the United States, Italy and Spain contributed samples from acute and convalescent COVID-19.

V lost 1 base and J lost 2; bases outside the gene matches: 2. There are 15 residues in the CDR3. Germline V lookup: CDR1 KGHDR, CDR2 SFDVKD. Measured with immunoSEQ multiplex PCR; TCRdb has only the in-frame clones, and not every one. The data contain more than 200,000 clones, approximately 90% of them singletons. Sequenced input: peripheral blood. This sequence originates from a woman aged 45-65 years with COVID-19, enrolled during active disease. The genes are TRBV24-1 and TRBJ2-5, with 8 bases aligning to TRBD1. The CDR3 DNA is TGTGCCACCAGTGATTTAGGACAGGGACAAGAGACCCAGTACTTC. Translation gives CATSDLGQGQETQYF.